The clone carrying this T cell receptor beta chain was seen at least ten times. The antigen remains undetermined. TCRdb analysed the reads with MiXCR anew, one entry per CDR3 protein. The sample carries some 350,000 distinct CDR3 sequences, 25% to 35% recorded once. The data originate from a study of T cell repertoires in cytomegalovirus infection. Across the whole study: Newly reported HLA-C-restricted and thoroughly characterized HLA-B-restricted CMV epitopes were employed. Both CMV infection and a matching HLA type were indicated by public TCR beta signatures.

Deletions cut 6 bases from V and 0 bases from J, with 12 bases between. Germline V gives CDR1 MGHDK, CDR2 SYGVNS. The CDR3 extends over 14 amino acids. This clonotype was obtained from a human donor in good health (CMV status not recorded). Some clones in this sample may be carry-over from other donors' samples. Material: cultured PBMCs, obtained from culture after CMV antigen stimulation. The rearrangement joins TRBV25-1 to TRBJ2-7; no reliable D call. CDR3 nucleotide sequence: TGTGCCAGCAGATTTTTCCTGAGCTCCTACGAGCAGTACTTC. It is translated as CASRFFLSSYEQYF.